Below, one T cell receptor (beta chain) is given with its context. The data belong to a study of T-cell reconstitution after alpha-beta-depleted transplantation in children. There are 15 residues in the CDR3. Germline V gene sequence: CDR1 SGHRS, CDR2 YFSETQ. Trimming left V 0 bases short and J 4 bases short, with 12 bases between. The TCRbeta library was prepared with unique molecular identifiers. TCRdb fed the PCR reads into MiXCR, producing one record per CDR3 protein. This table has some 200,000 distinct CDR3 sequences, about 6.4% appearing once. This TCR was sampled from a human donor who donated a stem cell graft to a child with Wiskott-Aldrich syndrome. The sample here was PBMCs from the stem cell graft donor, taken from the stem cell graft. This chain links TRBV5-1 with TRBJ2-3; D uncertain. The CDR3 bases are TGCGCCAGCAGCTTGGCGGCAGGTCCGGCAGATACGCAGTATTTT. Its protein is CASSLAAGPADTQYF.